This is a list of T cell receptor beta chains from one sample in a study of shared clonotypes between healthy human individuals. This table comes from immunoSEQ multiplex PCR, and its TCRdb copy is limited to in-frame clones, with some not included. Altogether 2,500,000 or so clones are present, roughly 93% being singletons, with the ten largest covering about 0.39%. Material for sequencing was naive CD4+ T cells from PBMCs. All receptors derive from a man aged 18 to 29 in good health. Some clones in this sample may be carry-over from other donors' samples. Each CDR3 is given with its conserved first and last residue. The D gene is left open where the match is weak. Clone size appears in some rows only: once, few, many, or a class for an expanded clone.

V	J	size	D	DNA	CDR3
TRBV5-8	TRBJ2-7	NA	NA	TGTGCCAGCAGCTTGGATTGGGGACTGGGATCAGACTACGAGCAGTACTTC	CASSLDWGLGSDYEQYF
TRBV25-1	TRBJ2-6	once	NA	TGTGCCAGCAGTGAGCCTGGGGCCAACGTCCTGACTTTC	CASSEPGANVLTF
TRBV7-8	TRBJ2-7	NA	NA	TGTGCCAGCAGCTTAGGGCTAGCCGCCTACGAGCAGTACTTC	CASSLGLAAYEQYF
TRBV7-9	TRBJ2-7	NA	NA	TGTGCCAGCAGCTTAGCCTTGGACGGTTACGAGCAGTACTTC	CASSLALDGYEQYF
TRBV28	TRBJ1-1	NA	TRBD1	TGTGCCAGCAGCACGCCAGGGGGCACTGAAGCTTTCTTT	CASSTPGGTEAFF
TRBV20-1	TRBJ1-6	once	NA	TGCAGTGCTGGGCGGAATTCACCCCTCCACTTT	CSAGRNSPLHF
TRBV7-3	TRBJ2-2	NA	NA	TGTGCCAGCAGCTTATACACAACGAACACCGGGGAGCTGTTTTTT	CASSLYTTNTGELFF
TRBV6-1	TRBJ2-2	NA	NA	TGTGCCAGCAGCGGTAGGACCGGGGAGCTGTTTTTT	CASSGRTGELFF
TRBV28	TRBJ1-1	NA	TRBD1	TGTGCCAGCAGTTCCGCCCCACCGGGACAGGGGAAAATATTT	CASSSAPPGQGKIF
TRBV5-4	TRBJ1-1	NA	TRBD1	TGTGCCAGCAGGTCGACAGGGGCCAACACTGAAGCTTTCTTT	CASRSTGANTEAFF
TRBV28	TRBJ1-4	NA	NA	TGTGCCACGGAGGCCCGAGGATTTGATGAAAAACTGTTTTTT	CATEARGFDEKLFF
TRBV7-3	TRBJ2-3	NA	TRBD2	TGTGCCAGCAGGGCGGGAGGGCGAGATACGCAGTATTTT	CASRAGGRDTQYF
TRBV5-6	TRBJ2-7	NA	NA	TGTGCCAGCAGCCCGTTGGGGGCCACCCCCTACGAGCAGTACTTC	CASSPLGATPYEQYF
TRBV7-3	TRBJ2-7	NA	TRBD2	TGTGCCAGCAGCTTGGGACTAGCGGGAGTGAGCGAGCAGTACTTC	CASSLGLAGVSEQYF
TRBV5-1	TRBJ2-2	NA	NA	TGCGCCAGCAGCTTGGCTATGAACACCGGGGAGCTGTTTTTT	CASSLAMNTGELFF